Each of the 24 T cell receptor beta chains below was sequenced from the same sample in a study of T cell changes during pregnancy in multiple sclerosis. Repertoires were generated with immunoSEQ multiplex PCR, while TCRdb's copy carries only in-frame clones and drops some. The sample has 64,000 or so clones, approximately 92% seen once. The input for sequencing was peripheral blood, taken in the first trimester of pregnancy. These receptors came from a female donor with multiple sclerosis, enrolled in a pregnancy study.

The chain joins TRBV27 to TRBJ1-1; 7 bases line up with TRBD1. The CDR3 contains 13 residues. The germline CDR1 and CDR2 sequences are MNHEY and SMNVEV (reference sequence). With 6 bases clipped from V and 1 base from J, the junction kept 2 bases outside the gene matches. CDR3 region: CASRDRQNTEAFF. The CDR3, as DNA: TGTGCCAGCAGGGACAGGCAGAACACTGAAGCTTTCTTT.

This rearrangement joins TRBV19 to TRBJ2-1; D unresolved. Germline CDR1 and CDR2: LNHDA and SQIVND (reference sequence). This CDR3 contains 15 residues. V was cut by 3 bases and J by 2 bases, with 11 bases left in between. DNA of the CDR3: TGTGCCAGTAGTATTTCAGTCTTGGCCTACAATGAGCAGTTCTTC. Its protein is CASSISVLAYNEQFF.

The rearrangement uses TRBV30 and TRBJ2-7, with TRBD2 identical over 13 bases. The length of the CDR3 is 13 residues. The junction had 2 bases not matched to a gene; V was cut back by 5 bases and J by 4 bases. Per germline, CDR1 GTSNPN and CDR2 SVGIG (reference sequence). This chain's CDR3 is CAWWTSGRYEQYF. CDR3 nucleotide sequence: TGTGCCTGGTGGACTAGCGGGAGATACGAGCAGTACTTC.

The chain combines TRBV5-4 with TRBJ2-5; 9 bases agree with TRBD1. Germline V CDR1 and CDR2: SGHNT, YYREEE (reference sequence). The CDR3 has 15 amino acids. The ends lost 4 bases at V and 5 bases at J; junction bases unmatched: 9. CDR3 sequence: CASSVPGTGQETQYF. The CDR3 DNA sequence: TGTGCCAGCAGCGTTCCCGGGACAGGGCAGGAGACCCAGTACTTC.

CDR3 sequence (DNA): TGTGCCAGCAGCCCCGAGCGGGGGCTGCAAGAGACCCAGTACTTC. This sequence encodes CASSPERGLQETQYF. The V gene is TRBV6-1, the J gene TRBJ2-5; 8 nucleotides agree with TRBD2. The ends lost 6 bases at V and 2 bases at J; junction bases unmatched: 8. Germline V gives CDR1 MNHNS, CDR2 SASEGT. The CDR3 runs to 15 residues.

The gene calls are TRBV4-1 and TRBJ1-1; no reliable D call. Trimming stripped 8 bases from V and 0 bases from J, with 13 bases between. This CDR3 comprises 14 residues. Germline loops: CDR1 MGHRA, CDR2 YSYEKL. The CDR3 nucleotides read TGCGCCAGCTCAGAAGGCGCGGTGAACACTGAAGCTTTCTTT. Its protein is CASSEGAVNTEAFF.

J is TRBJ1-2 and V is TRBV5-5; 9 nucleotides align to TRBD1. Unmatched junction bases numbered 11, after V lost 5 bases and J lost 6 bases. The CDR3 is 15 amino acids. Germline V gives CDR1 SGHKS, CDR2 YYEKEE (reference sequence). The CDR3 sequence: CASRNPGQGPHGYTF. The DNA for the CDR3 is TGTGCCAGCAGGAATCCGGGACAGGGTCCCCATGGCTACACCTTC.

The chain joins TRBV7-2 to TRBJ2-7, with D possibly TRBD2 on 6 matching bases. The CDR3 has 14 amino acids. Germline V CDR1 and CDR2: SGHTA, FQGNSA. The V and J ends lost 5 bases and 2 bases respectively, with 13 bases between them. The CDR3 DNA sequence: TGTGCCAGCAGCCAGGACTACTTTACCTACGAGCAGTACTTC. This encodes CASSQDYFTYEQYF.

The CDR3 loop is CASSFRTALSSYNEQFF. DNA of the CDR3: TGCGCCAGCAGCTTCCGGACAGCCCTAAGCTCCTACAATGAGCAGTTCTTC. The chain combines TRBV5-1 with TRBJ2-1; TRBD1 might be the D (6 bases). Germline CDR1 reads SGHRS; CDR2 reads YFSETQ. Trimming stripped 2 bases from V and 0 bases from J, with 15 bases between. This CDR3 contains 17 residues.

The genes are TRBV5-4 and TRBJ2-2, with D perhaps matching TRBD1 (6 bases). The V end lost 0 bases, the J end lost 3 bases, and 15 bases lay between the germline ends. CDR3 length equals 17 residues. CDR1 and CDR2 from the germline V gene are SGHNT and YYREEE (reference sequence). The CDR3 reads CASSLAMTQGYTGELFF. The CDR3 bases are TGTGCCAGCAGCTTGGCCATGACACAGGGTTACACCGGGGAGCTGTTTTTT.

This chain links TRBV27 with TRBJ2-3; possible D gene TRBD1, 5 bases. The CDR3 is made up of 14 amino acids. Trimming shortened V by 2 bases and J by 0 bases, and 6 bases separated the two germline ends. CDR1 and CDR2 from the germline V gene are MNHEY and SMNVEV (reference sequence). CDR3 DNA: TGTGCCAGCAGTTTAGGGGCGAGCACAGATACGCAGTATTTT. Translating it yields CASSLGASTDTQYF.

This sequence joins TRBV11-2 and TRBJ2-2; D might be TRBD2 (5 bases). The CDR3 totals 12 residues. Trimming removed 4 bases from V and 7 bases from J, with 7 bases in between. The germline V gene has CDR1 SGHAT and CDR2 FQNNGV. The DNA of the CDR3 is TGTGCCAGCAGCTATGCGGGCGGGGAGCTGTTTTTT. Protein: CASSYAGGELFF. The full variable domain, completed using reference TRBV11-2 and TRBJ2-2, is EAGVAQSPRYKIIEKRQSVAFWCNPISGHATLYWYQQILGQGPKLLIQFQNNGVVDDSQLPKDRFSAERLKGVDSTLKIQPAKLEDSAVYLCASSYAGGELFFGEGSRLTVL.

The rearrangement links TRBV5-1 to TRBJ1-1; tentative D call: TRBD1 (6 bases). Germline V gene data show CDR1 as SGHRS and CDR2 as YFSETQ. The CDR3 consists of 16 residues. V was clipped by 0 bases and J by 1 base, with 13 bases between them. This chain's CDR3 is CASSLAVGHPNTEAFF. CDR3 coding DNA: TGCGCCAGCAGCTTGGCGGTGGGACACCCGAACACTGAAGCTTTCTTT.

The chain uses TRBV29-1 and TRBJ2-7; 11 bases fit TRBD2. The ends lost 3 bases at V and 5 bases at J; junction bases unmatched: 9. This CDR3 contains 15 residues. Germline V gives CDR1 SQVTM, CDR2 ANQGSEA. The CDR3 coding sequence is TGCAGCGTTGACGTTTTTAGCGGGAGGGCCAACGAGCAGTACTTC. Amino acid sequence: CSVDVFSGRANEQYF.

The count of this clone is one. In DNA, the CDR3 is TGTGCCAGTAGTATTGAGTTGGGCCTTACTTCGCTAGCCAAAAACATTCAGTACTTC. Protein product: CASSIELGLTSLAKNIQYF. The J gene is TRBJ2-4, the V gene TRBV19, with D unresolved. There are 19 residues in the CDR3. CDR1 LNHDA and CDR2 SQIVND come from the germline V gene (reference sequence). The V gene lost 3 bases and the J gene lost 0 bases, with 21 bases spanning the gap. The full variable domain, completed using reference TRBV19 and TRBJ2-4, is DGGITQSPKYLFRKEGQNVTLSCEQNLNHDAMYWYRQDPGQGLRLIYYSQIVNDFQKGDIAEGYSVSREKKESFPLTVTSAQKNPTAFYLCASSIELGLTSLAKNIQYFGAGTRLSVL.

The rearrangement links TRBV7-2 to TRBJ1-2, with 7 bases identical to TRBD1. The germline gives CDR1 SGHTA, CDR2 FQGNSA. The trim removed 4 bases at V and 4 bases at J, leaving 6 bases unmatched. There are 14 residues in the CDR3. The CDR3 here is CASSWGDSSYGYTF. CDR3 DNA: TGTGCCAGCAGCTGGGGGGACAGCAGCTATGGCTACACCTTC.

This sequence joins TRBV11-3 and TRBJ1-1; 10 nucleotides match TRBD1. The CDR3 extends over 17 amino acids. CDR1 SGHNT and CDR2 YENEEA come from the germline V gene. With 3 bases clipped from V and 1 base from J, the junction kept 8 bases outside the gene matches. The CDR3 nucleotides are TGTGCCAGCAGCTTGGGACAGGGGCGCCAAGAGAACACTGAAGCTTTCTTT. This translates into CASSLGQGRQENTEAFF.

The chain links TRBV18 to TRBJ2-2; unclear D gene. Germline V gene lookup returns CDR1 KGHSH and CDR2 LQKENI. CDR3 size: 16 residues. The ends were cut back, 2 bases at V and 5 bases at J, with 15 bases in the middle. CDR3 DNA sequence: TGTGCCAGCTCACCAATTGTGCTGGGCGAAACCGGGGAGCTGTTTTTT. Translation: CASSPIVLGETGELFF.

The chain couples TRBV7-2 to TRBJ2-4; TRBD1 matches 9 bases. The length of the CDR3 is 16 residues. Germline V gene sequence: CDR1 SGHTA, CDR2 FQGNSA. V gave up 7 bases and J gave up 2 bases; unmatched junction bases: 9. CDR3 nucleotides: TGTGCCAGCACCCCTAACAGGGGGCTAACCAAAAACATTCAGTACTTC. Translating gives CASTPNRGLTKNIQYF.

V gene TRBV4-3 combines with J gene TRBJ2-1; D possibly corresponds to TRBD2 (6 bases). CDR1 is LGHNA and CDR2 is YSLEER in the germline V gene. The CDR3 runs 17 residues. Trimming removed 3 bases at V and 0 bases at J, with 15 bases between. The CDR3 sequence is CASSQGRGLNSYNEQFF. The CDR3 DNA reads TGCGCCAGCAGCCAGGGAAGGGGACTCAACTCCTACAATGAGCAGTTCTTC.

The V and J genes are TRBV30 and TRBJ2-5; TRBD2 aligns across 8 bases. CDR3 length: 15 amino acids. Losses at the gene ends were 2 bases for V and 5 bases for J; bases not matched to a gene: 10. Germline CDR1 and CDR2: GTSNPN and SVGIG (reference sequence). CDR3 coding DNA: TGTGCCTGGAGTTCGTTCCTCGGGACTAGTGAGACCCAGTACTTC. Encoded protein: CAWSSFLGTSETQYF.

The chain couples TRBV4-1 to TRBJ2-2; no clear D. V lost 1 base and J lost 7, with 7 bases in between. The CDR3 is made up of 13 amino acids. Germline-derived CDR1 and CDR2 are MGHRA and YSYEKL. CDR3 region: CASSQGFGGELFF. The CDR3 coding sequence is TGCGCCAGCAGCCAAGGTTTCGGCGGGGAGCTGTTTTTT.

V gene TRBV28 combines with J gene TRBJ1-4; D remains unclear. There are 14 residues in the CDR3. The V gene lost 3 bases and the J gene lost 2 bases, with 7 bases spanning the gap. Germline-derived CDR1 and CDR2 are MDHEN and SYDVKM. The CDR3 here is CASSFSRTNEKLFF. For the CDR3, the DNA is TGTGCCAGCAGTTTTTCCAGGACTAATGAAAAACTGTTTTTT. The whole variable domain, filled in from reference TRBV28 and TRBJ1-4, reads DVKVTQSSRYLVKRTGEKVFLECVQDMDHENMFWYRQDPGLGLRLIYFSYDVKMKEKGDIPEGYSVSREKKERFSLILESASTNQTSMYLCASSFSRTNEKLFFGSGTQLSVL.

V and J are TRBV5-4 and TRBJ2-2, with D tentatively TRBD1 (6 bases). The CDR3 has 15 residues. The germline CDR1 and CDR2 sequences are SGHNT and YYREEE (reference sequence). Trimming removed 7 bases at V and 0 bases at J, with 13 bases between. The CDR3 nucleotides are TGTGCCAGCCAAAAGGGGGATACGAACACCGGGGAGCTGTTTTTT. Translation gives CASQKGDTNTGELFF.